Listed below are T cell receptor beta chains from one sample, sequenced in a study of T-cell memory formation after mild COVID-19. TCRdb reprocessed the 5' RACE reads with MiXCR, giving one entry per CDR3 protein. The profile shows some 190,000 distinct CDR3 sequences, about 16% of them singletons. Sequencing was performed on PBMCs or a T cell subset sorted from them (not recorded which). These TCRs come from an adult woman who had mild COVID-19 (a few samples of this study predate the infection). Cell type and time point are not known. Both conserved end residues are part of each CDR3. D genes are given only for firm matches. Size tells how often a clone was seen (once, few, many) or the class of an expanded clone, and some rows leave it out.

j_call	cdr3_length	v_call	d_call	clone_size	cdr3_nt	cdr3_aa
TRBJ1-2	14	TRBV5-1	-	many	TGCGCCAGCAGCTTGGCACGGGGGAACTATGGCTACACCTTC	CASSLARGNYGYTF
TRBJ1-2	13	TRBV20-1	-	few	TGCAGTGCGAGAGCCGACATAGACTATGGCTACACCTTC	CSARADIDYGYTF
TRBJ2-7	15	TRBV29-1	TRBD2	-	TGCAGCGTTGCTGTAAGACTAGCGGGGGCACTCGAGCAGTACTTC	CSVAVRLAGALEQYF
TRBJ1-6	17	TRBV7-9	-	-	TGTGCCAGCAGCTTAAGTTCAGGGTGGTCCTATAATTCACCCCTCCACTTT	CASSLSSGWSYNSPLHF
TRBJ1-1	14	TRBV19	-	-	TGTGCCAGTACCTTGACGACAGGCCATGTCGAAGCTTTCTTT	CASTLTTGHVEAFF
TRBJ1-5	17	TRBV6-2/TRBV6-3	TRBD1	few	TGTGCCAGCAGTTACGCCTACGGGACAGCCTTAGAGGGGCCCCAGCATTTT	CASSYAYGTALEGPQHF
TRBJ1-1	17	TRBV7-3	TRBD1	-	TGTGCCAGCAGCTCTACTCTTTTGGGACAGGCGAACACTGAAGCTTTCTTT	CASSSTLLGQANTEAFF
TRBJ2-3	11	TRBV7-2	-	few	TGTGCCAGCAGCTCTGGGGGTACGCAGTATTTT	CASSSGGTQYF
TRBJ2-5	15	TRBV7-2	-	-	TGTGCCAGCAGCTTACCTACAGGGATCCAAGAGACCCAGTACTTC	CASSLPTGIQETQYF
TRBJ2-3	16	TRBV5-5	TRBD1	few	TGTGCCAGCAGCTTGGCCGGGACAGCCAACACAGATACGCAGTATTTT	CASSLAGTANTDTQYF
TRBJ1-5	15	TRBV6-2/TRBV6-3	-	-	TGTGCCAGCAGTAACGGACTTAATAGCAATCAGCCCCAGCATTTT	CASSNGLNSNQPQHF
TRBJ2-7	15	TRBV19	TRBD1	few	TGTGCCAGTAGTATTGGGACAGTCTTCTCCTACGAGCAGTACTTC	CASSIGTVFSYEQYF
TRBJ1-5	14	TRBV4-1	-	few	TGCGCCAGCAGCCAAGCAGGGAAGGGTCAGCCCCAGCATTTT	CASSQAGKGQPQHF
TRBJ1-1	17	TRBV5-1	-	-	TGCGCCAGCAGCTCACCACTTGGCCGGGACATGAACACTGAAGCTTTCTTT	CASSSPLGRDMNTEAFF
TRBJ2-7	14	TRBV12-3/TRBV12-4	-	-	TGTGCCAGCAGTTTGAGTAGACGGTTATACGAGCAGTACTTC	CASSLSRRLYEQYF
TRBJ2-2	18	TRBV7-7	-	-	TGTGCCAGCAGTAGGGCAAGAGAGGGGGAAGTGGACACCGGGGAGCTGTTTTTT	CASSRAREGEVDTGELFF
TRBJ2-1	17	TRBV7-9	-	-	TGTGCCAGCAGCTTAGTCGTCAACCGTGAGGGGGTCGATGAGCAGTTCTTC	CASSLVVNREGVDEQFF
TRBJ2-1	18	TRBV20-1	TRBD2	-	TGCAGTGCTAGAGAGCCGGGACTAGCGGGAGGAGTCTACAATGAGCAGTTCTTC	CSAREPGLAGGVYNEQFF
TRBJ2-3	12	TRBV28	-	-	TGTGCCAGCAGAGGAAACACAGATACGCAGTATTTT	CASRGNTDTQYF